This T cell receptor (beta chain) was recorded in a study of vaccination effects on CD4 cells after COVID-19 (dated by TCRdb to 2021 to 2024). Background for the entire study: The ViraFEST assay stimulated PBMC with viral peptide pools and then used TCR sequencing to identify antigen-specific CD4+ T cell clonotypes by expansion. Each well held fewer than 2.5 million PBMC cultured in IMDM containing approximately 5% human AB serum, around 10 IU/ml IL-2 and gentamicin, along with around 9.1 ug/ml peptides. A total of around eleven COVID-19 convalescent patients and several SARS-CoV-2-naive healthy vaccine recipients were included in the full study. The Oncomine TCR Beta short-read assay on an Illumina iSeq 100 was used to sequence cultures from other donors in the study. Post-vaccine samples across the study were collected a median of 72 days after the second dose, with a range of 14 to 241. In both COVID-19 convalescent patients and infection-naive vaccine recipients, the study compared SARS-CoV-2 spike-specific CD4+ TCR repertoires from before mRNA vaccination with those from after it. Points the paper makes about the study in general: The study was limited by a small number of convalescent patients and lacked early post-infection timepoints. In healthy vaccine recipients, vaccine-induced clones were almost all SARS-CoV-2 mono-reactive, with only 1 of 255 cross-reactive with common cold coronaviruses. At late post-vaccination timepoints, both infection-induced and vaccine-induced clones showed marked clonal contraction, consistent with waning T cell responses.

CDR1 and CDR2 are drawn from the germline V gene (reference sequence): MNHEY, SMNVEV. V is pared back by 6 bases and J by 6 bases, with 13 bases lying between the germline termini. From the cysteine through the phenylalanine, the CDR3 covers 13 amino acids. The only DNA kept is the CDR3, 39 bases in frame from the first base. The method behind the library was the immunoSEQ multiplex PCR assay. TCR beta CDR3 sequencing was performed on DNA from the cultured, isolated CD4+ T cells. As for the authors' bioinformatics: The analysis removed non-productive TCR sequences, trimmed reads to the CDR3 region, and retained only CDR3s that were 7 or more amino acids long. The MANAFEST web app was used to identify antigen-specific clonotypes by comparing expansion in peptide wells with expansion in reference cultures. Positive clones required FDR<0.05 expansion versus reference and all other wells, odds ratio above 5, and frequency above 0.1% in two replicate wells. Cross-reactive clonotypes were defined as significantly expanded in SARS-CoV-2 spike wells and in at least one common cold coronavirus spike condition. Levenshtein distance calculated with the stringdist R package was used to assess CDR3 similarity, and unrooted trees were constructed with ape in R 3.6.1. TCRdb holds this immuneACCESS table with in-frame rearrangements only. Some clones are missing; in checked studies, unresolved V genes explain under half, and the rest has no known cause. D and trimming were read from the DNA, whereas the V and J calls and clone size are those reported in that table. The sample table lists around 40,000 clones, approximately 77% of them with a count of one. The top ten clones comprise over 8.5% of the sample.

On this clone: What this receptor recognizes is not known. Base quality data are lacking; no much larger clone is found one base away.

After about 10 days of culture, CD4+ T cells were isolated with the EasySep CD4+ T cell isolation kit. Each participant received two doses of an mRNA SARS-CoV-2 vaccine, either BNT162b2 or mRNA-1273. Negative nucleocapsid antibody results before and after vaccination confirmed that the healthy vaccine recipients had no prior SARS-CoV-2 infection. On days 3 and 7, half of the culture medium was replaced with fresh IL-2-containing medium. Each peptide stimulation condition was cultured in triplicate wells unless otherwise noted. PBMC were separated from whole blood using Ficoll-Paque Plus gradient centrifugation and were then either cryopreserved at -140C or used fresh. The QIAamp micro DNA kit was used to extract genomic DNA from the cultured CD4+ T cells.

The sequence was collected from a human donor who received a COVID-19 vaccine. The source material was CD4+ T cells from PBMCs cultured without peptide, sampled after COVID-19 vaccination. Recombination connected TRBV27 to TRBJ2-3, with TRBD1 as a weak D call on 6 bases. CDR3 region: CASSFTGTDTQYF. In nucleotides, the sequence is TGTGCCAGCAGCTTCACAGGGACCGATACGCAGTATTTT.